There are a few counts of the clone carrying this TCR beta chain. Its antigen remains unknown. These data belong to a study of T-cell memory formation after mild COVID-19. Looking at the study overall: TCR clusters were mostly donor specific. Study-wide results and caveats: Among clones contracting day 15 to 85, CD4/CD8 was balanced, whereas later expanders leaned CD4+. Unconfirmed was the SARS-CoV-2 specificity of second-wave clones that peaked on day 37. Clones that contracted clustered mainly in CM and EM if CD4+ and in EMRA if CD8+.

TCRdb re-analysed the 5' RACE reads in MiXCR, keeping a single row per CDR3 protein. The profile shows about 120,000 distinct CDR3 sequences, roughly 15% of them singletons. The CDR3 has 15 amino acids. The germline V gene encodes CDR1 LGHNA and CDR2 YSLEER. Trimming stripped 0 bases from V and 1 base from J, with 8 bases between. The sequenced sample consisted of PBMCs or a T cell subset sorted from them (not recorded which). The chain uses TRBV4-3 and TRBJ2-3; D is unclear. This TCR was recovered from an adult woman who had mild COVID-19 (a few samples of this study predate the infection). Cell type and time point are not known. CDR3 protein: CASSQEIQGTDTQYF. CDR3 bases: TGCGCCAGCAGCCAAGAAATCCAGGGCACAGATACGCAGTATTTT.